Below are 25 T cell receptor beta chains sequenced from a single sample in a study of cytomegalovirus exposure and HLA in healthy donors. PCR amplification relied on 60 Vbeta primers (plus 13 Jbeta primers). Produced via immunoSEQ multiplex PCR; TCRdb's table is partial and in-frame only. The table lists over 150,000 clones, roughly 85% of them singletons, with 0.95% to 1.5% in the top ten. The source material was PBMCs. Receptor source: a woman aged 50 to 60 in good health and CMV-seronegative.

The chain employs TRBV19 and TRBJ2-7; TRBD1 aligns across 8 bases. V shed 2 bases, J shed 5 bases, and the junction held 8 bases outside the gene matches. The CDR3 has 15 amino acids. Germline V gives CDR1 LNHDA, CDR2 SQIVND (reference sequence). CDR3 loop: CASSIRGQAYHEQYF. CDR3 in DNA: TGTGCCAGTAGTATACGGGGACAGGCTTACCACGAGCAGTACTTC.

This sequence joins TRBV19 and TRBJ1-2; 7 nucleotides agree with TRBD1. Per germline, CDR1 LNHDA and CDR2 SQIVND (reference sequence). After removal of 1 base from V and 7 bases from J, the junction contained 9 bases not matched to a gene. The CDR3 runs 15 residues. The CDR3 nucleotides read TGTGCCAGTAGTATAGCAGGGACAGCCCTTGGTGGCTACACCTTC. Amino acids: CASSIAGTALGGYTF.

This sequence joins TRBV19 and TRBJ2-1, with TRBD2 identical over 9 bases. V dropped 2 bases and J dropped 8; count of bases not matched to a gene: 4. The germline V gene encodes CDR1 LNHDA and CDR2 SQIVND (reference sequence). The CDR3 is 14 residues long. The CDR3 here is CASSILAGFDEQFF. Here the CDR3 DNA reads TGTGCCAGTAGTATACTAGCGGGATTTGATGAGCAGTTCTTC.

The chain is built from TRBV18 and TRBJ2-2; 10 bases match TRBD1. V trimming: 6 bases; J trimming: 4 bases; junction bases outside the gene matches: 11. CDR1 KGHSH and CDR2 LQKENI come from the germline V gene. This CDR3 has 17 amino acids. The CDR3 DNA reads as TGTGCCAGCTCCCCTACGGACAGGGGGACGGTCACCGGGGAGCTGTTTTTT. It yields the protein CASSPTDRGTVTGELFF.

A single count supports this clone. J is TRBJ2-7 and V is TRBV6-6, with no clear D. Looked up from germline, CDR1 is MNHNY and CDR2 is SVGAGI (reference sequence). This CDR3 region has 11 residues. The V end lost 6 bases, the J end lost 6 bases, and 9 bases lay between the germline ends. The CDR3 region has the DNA TGTGCCAGCAGCGATAGTCCCGAGCAGTACTTC. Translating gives CASSDSPEQYF.

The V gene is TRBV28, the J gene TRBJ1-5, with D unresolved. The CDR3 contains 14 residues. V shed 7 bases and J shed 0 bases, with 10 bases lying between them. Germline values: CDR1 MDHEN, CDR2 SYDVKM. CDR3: CASKVGYSNQPQHF. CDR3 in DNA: TGTGCCAGCAAGGTCGGGTATAGCAATCAGCCCCAGCATTTT.

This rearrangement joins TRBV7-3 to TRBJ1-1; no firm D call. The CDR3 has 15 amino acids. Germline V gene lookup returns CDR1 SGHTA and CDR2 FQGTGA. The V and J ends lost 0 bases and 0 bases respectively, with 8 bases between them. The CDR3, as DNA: TGTGCCAGCAGCTTAACTCAGGCCCTGAACACTGAAGCTTTCTTT. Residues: CASSLTQALNTEAFF.

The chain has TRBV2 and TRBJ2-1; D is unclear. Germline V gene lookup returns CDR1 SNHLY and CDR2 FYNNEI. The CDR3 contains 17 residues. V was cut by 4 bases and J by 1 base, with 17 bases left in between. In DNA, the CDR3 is TGTGCCAGCAGTGGACTCCGTAGACTCCCGTCCTACAATGAGCAGTTCTTC. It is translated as CASSGLRRLPSYNEQFF.

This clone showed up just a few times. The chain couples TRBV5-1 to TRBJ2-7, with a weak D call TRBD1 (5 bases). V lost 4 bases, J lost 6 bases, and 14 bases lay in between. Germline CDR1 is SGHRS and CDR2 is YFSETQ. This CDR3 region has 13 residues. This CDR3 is CASSEPTGSEQYF. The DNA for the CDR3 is TGCGCCAGCAGCGAGCCCACAGGAAGCGAGCAGTACTTC.

The chain's CDR3 is CASSPIDRRTTGELFF. The CDR3 nucleotides are TGCGCCAGCAGCCCCATCGACAGGAGGACCACCGGGGAGCTGTTTTTT. The chain couples TRBV5-1 to TRBJ2-2; tentatively, D is TRBD1 (6 bases). The ends were cut back, 4 bases at V and 4 bases at J, with 17 bases in the middle. The length of the CDR3 is 16 residues. CDR1 SGHRS and CDR2 YFSETQ come from the germline V gene.

This CDR3 is CASSFGRSRGTQYF. DNA of the CDR3: TGTGCCAGCAGCTTCGGGCGGTCCAGGGGTACGCAGTATTTT. J is TRBJ2-3 and V is TRBV7-9, with D possibly matching TRBD1 (6 bases). The CDR3 sequence is 14 residues long. Trimming cost V 3 bases and J 8 bases, with 15 bases left between them. Germline V lookup: CDR1 SEHNR, CDR2 FQNEAQ (reference sequence).

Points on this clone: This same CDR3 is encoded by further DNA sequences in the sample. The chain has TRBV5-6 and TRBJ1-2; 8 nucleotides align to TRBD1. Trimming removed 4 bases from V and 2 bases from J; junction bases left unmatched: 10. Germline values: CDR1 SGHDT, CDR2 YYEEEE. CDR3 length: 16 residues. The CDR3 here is CASSLQDRVLNYGYTF. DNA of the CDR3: TGTGCCAGCAGCCTGCAGGACAGGGTATTGAACTATGGCTACACCTTC.

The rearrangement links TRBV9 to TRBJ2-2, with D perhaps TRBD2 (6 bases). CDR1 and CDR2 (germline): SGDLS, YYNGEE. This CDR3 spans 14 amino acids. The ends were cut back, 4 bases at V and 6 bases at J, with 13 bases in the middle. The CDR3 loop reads CASSPRTGAGELFF. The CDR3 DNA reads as TGTGCCAGCAGCCCCAGAACGGGGGCCGGGGAGCTGTTTTTT.

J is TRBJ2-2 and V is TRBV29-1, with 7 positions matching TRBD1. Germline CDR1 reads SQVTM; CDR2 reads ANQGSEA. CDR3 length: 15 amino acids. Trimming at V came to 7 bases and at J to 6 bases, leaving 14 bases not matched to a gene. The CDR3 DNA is TGCAGCGCCTATAACCCACAGGGGAATTCCGGGGAGCTGTTTTTT. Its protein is CSAYNPQGNSGELFF.

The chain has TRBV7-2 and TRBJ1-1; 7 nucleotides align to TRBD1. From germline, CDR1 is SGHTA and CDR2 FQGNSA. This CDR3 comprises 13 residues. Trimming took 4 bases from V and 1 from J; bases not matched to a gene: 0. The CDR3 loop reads CASSWTGNTEAFF. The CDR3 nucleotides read TGTGCCAGCAGCTGGACAGGGAACACTGAAGCTTTCTTT.

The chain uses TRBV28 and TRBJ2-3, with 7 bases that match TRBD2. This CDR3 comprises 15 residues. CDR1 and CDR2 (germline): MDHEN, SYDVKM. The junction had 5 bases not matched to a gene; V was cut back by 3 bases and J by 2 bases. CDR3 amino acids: CASSLGGGNTDTQYF. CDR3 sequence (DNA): TGTGCCAGCAGTTTGGGGGGAGGGAACACAGATACGCAGTATTTT.

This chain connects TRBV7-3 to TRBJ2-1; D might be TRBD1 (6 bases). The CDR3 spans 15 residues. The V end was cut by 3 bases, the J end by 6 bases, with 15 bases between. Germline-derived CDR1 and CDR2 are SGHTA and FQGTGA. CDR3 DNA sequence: TGTGCCAGCAGCTTGGACGGGACAATCCGCAATGAGCAGTTCTTC. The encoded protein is CASSLDGTIRNEQFF.

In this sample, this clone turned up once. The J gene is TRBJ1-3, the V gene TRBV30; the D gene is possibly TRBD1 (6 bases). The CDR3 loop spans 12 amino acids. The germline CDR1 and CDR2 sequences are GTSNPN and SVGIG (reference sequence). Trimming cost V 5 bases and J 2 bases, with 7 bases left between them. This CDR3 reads CAWDRTGNTIYF. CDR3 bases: TGTGCCTGGGACAGGACTGGAAACACCATATATTTT.

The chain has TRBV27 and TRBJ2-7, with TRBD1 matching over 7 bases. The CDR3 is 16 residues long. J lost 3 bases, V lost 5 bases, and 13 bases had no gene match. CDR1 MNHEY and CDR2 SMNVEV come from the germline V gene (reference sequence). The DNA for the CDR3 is TGTGCCAGCAGTCAATCGGGACAGCCATCGAACTACGAGCAGTACTTC. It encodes CASSQSGQPSNYEQYF.

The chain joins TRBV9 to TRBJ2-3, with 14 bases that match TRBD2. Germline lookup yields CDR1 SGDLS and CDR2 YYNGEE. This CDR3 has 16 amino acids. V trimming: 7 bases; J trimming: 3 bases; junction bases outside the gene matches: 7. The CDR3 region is CASGGTSGSSTDTQYF. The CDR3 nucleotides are TGTGCCAGCGGAGGGACTAGCGGGAGTTCGACAGATACGCAGTATTTT.

CDR3 bases: TGTGCCAGCAGCTTGGGCCCGGGGGCTGGAAACACCATATATTTT. Protein sequence: CASSLGPGAGNTIYF. The genes are TRBV5-6 and TRBJ1-3; TRBD1 is a possible D gene (5 bases). The germline CDR1 and CDR2 sequences are SGHDT and YYEEEE. Deletions cut 0 bases from V and 2 bases from J, with 9 bases between. CDR3 length equals 15 residues.

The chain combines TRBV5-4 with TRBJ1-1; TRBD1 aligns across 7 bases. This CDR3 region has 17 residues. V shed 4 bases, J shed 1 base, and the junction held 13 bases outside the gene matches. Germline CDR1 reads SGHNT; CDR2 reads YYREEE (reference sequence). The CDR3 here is CASSPSLGTAANTEAFF. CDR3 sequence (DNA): TGTGCCAGCAGCCCAAGTCTAGGGACAGCCGCGAACACTGAAGCTTTCTTT.

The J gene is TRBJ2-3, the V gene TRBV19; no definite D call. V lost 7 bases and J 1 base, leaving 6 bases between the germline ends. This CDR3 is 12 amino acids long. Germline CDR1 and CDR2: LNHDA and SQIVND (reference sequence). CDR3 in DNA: TGTGCCAGTACCCGGGGCACAGATACGCAGTATTTT. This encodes CASTRGTDTQYF.

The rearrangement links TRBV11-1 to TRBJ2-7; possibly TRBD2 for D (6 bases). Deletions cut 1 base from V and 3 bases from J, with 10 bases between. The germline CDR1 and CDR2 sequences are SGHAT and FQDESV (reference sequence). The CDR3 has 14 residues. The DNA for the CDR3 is TGTGCCAGCAGCTTAGAGGCGGGGTACTACGAGCAGTACTTC. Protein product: CASSLEAGYYEQYF. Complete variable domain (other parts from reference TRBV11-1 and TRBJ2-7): EAEVAQSPRYKITEKSQAVAFWCDPISGHATLYWYRQILGQGPELLVQFQDESVVDDSQLPKDRFSAERLKGVDSTLKIQPAELGDSAMYLCASSLEAGYYEQYFGPGTRLTVT.

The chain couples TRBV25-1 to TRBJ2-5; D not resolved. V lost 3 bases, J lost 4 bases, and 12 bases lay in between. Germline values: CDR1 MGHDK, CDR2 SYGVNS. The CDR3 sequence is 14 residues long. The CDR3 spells CASSDTLVRETQYF. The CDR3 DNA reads TGTGCCAGCAGTGACACCCTAGTACGAGAGACCCAGTACTTC. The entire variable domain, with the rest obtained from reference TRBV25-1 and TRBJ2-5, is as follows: EADIYQTPRYLVIGTGKKITLECSQTMGHDKMYWYQQDPGMELHLIHYSYGVNSTEKGDLSSESTVSRIRTEHFPLTLESARPSHTSQYLCASSDTLVRETQYFGPGTRLLVL.